The present T cell receptor (beta chain) was sequenced within a study of blood T cell repertoires in COVID-19. Study summary: The samples span acute and convalescent COVID-19 from the United States, Italy and Spain. PBMCs, B-cell-depleted T cells, or T cells provided the cDNA or gDNA that made up the material.

This clone has a handful of counts. In the study's own analysis: Reference gene primer amplification yielded estimated nucleated cell counts. The data were produced by immunoSEQ multiplex PCR, yet TCRdb's version contains in-frame clones alone and is incomplete. V, J and clone size were drawn from that table, and D and trimming were deduced from the DNA. The table records around 40,000 clones, around 83% of them present only once. This sequence originates from a woman older than 75 with active or convalescent COVID-19. What was sequenced was peripheral blood.

This CDR3 is CASSVTAGDYGYTF. The DNA of the CDR3 is TGTGCCAGCAGTGTCACCGCGGGGGACTATGGCTACACCTTC. This chain links TRBV2 with TRBJ1-2; possible D gene TRBD1, 5 bases. Per the germline V gene, CDR1 is SNHLY and CDR2 is FYNNEI. Between the trimmed V and J ends, which lost 4 bases and 3 bases, there was a span of 12 bases. CDR3 length: 14 amino acids.